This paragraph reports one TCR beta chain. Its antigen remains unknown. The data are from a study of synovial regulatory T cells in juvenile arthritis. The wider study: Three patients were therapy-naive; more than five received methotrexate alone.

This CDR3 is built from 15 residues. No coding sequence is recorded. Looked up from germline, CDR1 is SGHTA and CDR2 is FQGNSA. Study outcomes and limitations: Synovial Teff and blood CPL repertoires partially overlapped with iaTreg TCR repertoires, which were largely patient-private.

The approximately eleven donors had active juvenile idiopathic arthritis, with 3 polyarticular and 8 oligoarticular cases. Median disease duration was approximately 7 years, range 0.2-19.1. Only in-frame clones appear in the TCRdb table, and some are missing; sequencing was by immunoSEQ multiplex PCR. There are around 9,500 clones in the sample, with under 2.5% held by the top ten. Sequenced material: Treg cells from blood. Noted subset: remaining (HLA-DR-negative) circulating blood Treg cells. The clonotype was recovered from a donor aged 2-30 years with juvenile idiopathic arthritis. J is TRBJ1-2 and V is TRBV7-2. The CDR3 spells CASSSDATANYGYTF.